This T cell receptor (beta chain) derives from a study of blood T cell repertoires in COVID-19. The wider study: PBMCs, B-cell-depleted T cells, or T cells provided the cDNA or gDNA that made up the material.

Enrolment of Seattle patients took place during active infection, and they were followed longitudinally. Assay: immunoSEQ multiplex PCR; the TCRdb copy retains only in-frame clones and omits some. The sample records 200,000 or so clones, approximately 80% being singletons. This CDR3 is 15 amino acids long. V gave up 2 bases and J gave up 7 bases, with 15 bases separating them. CDR1 and CDR2 (germline): SGDLS, YYNGEE. The TCR comes from an elderly woman with COVID-19, enrolled during active disease. The rearrangement joins TRBV9 to TRBJ2-2; possibly TRBD2 for D (5 bases). The sample was peripheral blood. DNA for the CDR3: TGTGCCAGCAGCGTCGCTTCGGGGTTAGGCGGGGAGCTGTTTTTT. Protein: CASSVASGLGGELFF.